This T cell receptor beta chain is drawn from a study of human T cells and chemical hapten exposure. About the study: TCR yields per sample varied, mainly owing to small pooled library volume differences.

Unique molecular identifiers were attached to individual cDNA molecules within the library. In TCRdb, the reads were re-called with MiXCR into one record per CDR3 protein. The profile shows about 120,000 distinct CDR3 sequences, 8% to 9.5% of them singletons. From whole blood left unfractionated, total RNA was extracted. The TCR was taken from a human donor in good health. Some clones in this sample may be carry-over from other donors' samples. Specimen: whole blood.

CDR3 loop: CASPPRAGTKSNQPQHF. The CDR3 DNA follows: TGCGCCAGCCCGCCTAGGGCAGGGACTAAGAGCAATCAGCCCCAGCATTTT. The genes are TRBV23-1 and TRBJ1-5; TRBD1 might be the D (5 bases). Being an ORF, TRBV23-1 has a function that is uncertain. The length of the CDR3 is 17 residues. V was pared by 8 bases and J by 1 base, with 21 bases between.